This TCR beta chain was documented in a study of blood T cell repertoires in COVID-19. Across the whole study: COVID-19 samples from acute and convalescent phases originated in the United States, Italy and Spain. PBMCs, B-cell-depleted T cells, or T cells provided the cDNA or gDNA that made up the material.

Original handling: Amplifying reference gene primers gave estimates of nucleated cell counts. Data came from immunoSEQ multiplex PCR; TCRdb stores just in-frame clones and leaves some out. The V and J calls and clone size are taken from that table; D and trimming were inferred from the DNA. The data show around 300,000 clones, with roughly 89% seen just once and roughly 2.3% held by the top ten. CDR3 length: 15 amino acids. The germline V gene has CDR1 MNHEY and CDR2 SVGAGI. The trim removed 5 bases at V and 2 bases at J, leaving 4 bases unmatched. This receptor was taken from a middle-aged man with acute or convalescent COVID-19. This chain connects TRBV6-5 to TRBJ2-4; 9 nucleotides match TRBD1. Sequencing used peripheral blood. The CDR3 loop reads CASSIHRGPKNIQYF. CDR3 DNA sequence: TGTGCCAGCAGTATCCACAGGGGGCCCAAAAACATTCAGTACTTC.